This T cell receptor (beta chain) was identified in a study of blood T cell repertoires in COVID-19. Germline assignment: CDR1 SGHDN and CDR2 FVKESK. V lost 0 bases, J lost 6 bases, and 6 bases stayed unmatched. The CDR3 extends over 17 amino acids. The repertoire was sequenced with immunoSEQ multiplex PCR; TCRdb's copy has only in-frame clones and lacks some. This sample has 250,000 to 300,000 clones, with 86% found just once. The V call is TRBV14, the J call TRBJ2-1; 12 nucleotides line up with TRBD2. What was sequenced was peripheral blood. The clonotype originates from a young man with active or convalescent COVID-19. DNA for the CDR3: TGTGCCAGCAGCCAAGAACTCCTAGCGGGGGGGCTCAATGAGCAGTTCTTC. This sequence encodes CASSQELLAGGLNEQFF.